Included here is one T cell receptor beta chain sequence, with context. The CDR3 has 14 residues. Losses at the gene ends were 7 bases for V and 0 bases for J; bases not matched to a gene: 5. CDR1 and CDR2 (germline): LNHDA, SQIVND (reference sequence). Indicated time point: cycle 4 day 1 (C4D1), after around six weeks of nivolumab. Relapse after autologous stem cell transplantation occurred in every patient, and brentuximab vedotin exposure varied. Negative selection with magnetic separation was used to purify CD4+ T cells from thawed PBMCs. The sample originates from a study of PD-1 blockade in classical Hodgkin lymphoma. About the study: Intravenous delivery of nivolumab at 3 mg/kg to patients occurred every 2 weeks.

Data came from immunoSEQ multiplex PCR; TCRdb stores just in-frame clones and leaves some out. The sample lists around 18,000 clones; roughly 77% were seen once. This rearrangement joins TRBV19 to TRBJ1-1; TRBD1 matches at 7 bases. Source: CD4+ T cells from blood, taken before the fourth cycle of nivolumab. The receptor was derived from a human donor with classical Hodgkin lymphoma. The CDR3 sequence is CASKTGQLNTEAFF. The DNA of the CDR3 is TGTGCCAGTAAAACGGGACAGTTGAACACTGAAGCTTTCTTT.